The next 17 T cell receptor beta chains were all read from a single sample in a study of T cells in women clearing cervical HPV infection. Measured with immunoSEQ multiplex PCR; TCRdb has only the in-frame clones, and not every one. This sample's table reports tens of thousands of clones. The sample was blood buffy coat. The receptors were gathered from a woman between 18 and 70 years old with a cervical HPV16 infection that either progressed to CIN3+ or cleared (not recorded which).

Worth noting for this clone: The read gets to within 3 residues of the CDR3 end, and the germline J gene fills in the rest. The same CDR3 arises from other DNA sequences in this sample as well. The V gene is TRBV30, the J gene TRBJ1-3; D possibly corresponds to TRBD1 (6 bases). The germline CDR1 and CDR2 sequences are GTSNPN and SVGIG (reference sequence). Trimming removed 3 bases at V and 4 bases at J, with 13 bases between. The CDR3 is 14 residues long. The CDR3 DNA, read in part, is TGTGCCTGGAGGATCGGAGGGGGAGGAAACACC. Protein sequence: CAWRIGGGGNT. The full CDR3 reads CAWRIGGGGNTIYF.

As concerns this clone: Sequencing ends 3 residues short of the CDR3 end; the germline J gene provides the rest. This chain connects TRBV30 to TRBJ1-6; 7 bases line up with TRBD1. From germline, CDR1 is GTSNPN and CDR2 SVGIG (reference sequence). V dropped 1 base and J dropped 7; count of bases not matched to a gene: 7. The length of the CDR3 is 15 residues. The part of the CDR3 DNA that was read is TGTGCCTGGAGTGGCACCGGGACAGAGAATTCACCC. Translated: CAWSGTGTENSP. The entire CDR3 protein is CAWSGTGTENSPLHF.

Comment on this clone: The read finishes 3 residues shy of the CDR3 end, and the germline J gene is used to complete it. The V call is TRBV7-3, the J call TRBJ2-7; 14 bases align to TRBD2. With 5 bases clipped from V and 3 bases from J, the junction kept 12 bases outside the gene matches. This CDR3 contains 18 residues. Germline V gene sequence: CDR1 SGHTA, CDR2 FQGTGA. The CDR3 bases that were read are TGTGCCAGCAGCACCAGTCCGGGACTAGCGGGAGAAGGCTACGAG. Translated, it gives CASSTSPGLAGEGYE. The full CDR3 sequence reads CASSTSPGLAGEGYEQYF. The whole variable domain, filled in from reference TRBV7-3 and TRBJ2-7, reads GAGVSQTPSNKVTEKGKYVELRCDPISGHTALYWYRQSLGQGPEFLIYFQGTGAADDSGLPNDRFFAVRPEGSVSTLKIQRTERGDSAVYLCASSTSPGLAGEGYEQYFGPGTRLTVT.

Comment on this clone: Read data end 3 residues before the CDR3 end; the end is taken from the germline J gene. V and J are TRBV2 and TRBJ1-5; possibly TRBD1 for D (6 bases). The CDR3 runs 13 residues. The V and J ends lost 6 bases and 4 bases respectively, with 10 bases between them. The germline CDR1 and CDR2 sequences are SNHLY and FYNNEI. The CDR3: CASRPDRNQPQHF. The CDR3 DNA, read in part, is TGTGCCAGCAGGCCCGACAGGAATCAGCCC.

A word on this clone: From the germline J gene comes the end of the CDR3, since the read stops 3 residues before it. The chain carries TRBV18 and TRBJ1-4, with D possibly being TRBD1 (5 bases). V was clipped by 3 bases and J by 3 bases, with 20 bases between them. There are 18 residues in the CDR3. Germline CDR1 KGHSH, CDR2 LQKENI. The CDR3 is CASSPYRTSEASNEKLFF. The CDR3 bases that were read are TGTGCCAGCTCACCGTACAGGACGTCGGAGGCGTCTAATGAAAAA.

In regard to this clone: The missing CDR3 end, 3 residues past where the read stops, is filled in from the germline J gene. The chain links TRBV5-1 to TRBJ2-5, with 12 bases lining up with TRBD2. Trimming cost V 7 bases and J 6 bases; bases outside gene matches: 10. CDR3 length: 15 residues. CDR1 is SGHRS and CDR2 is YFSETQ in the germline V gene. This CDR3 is CASSPLAGGPKTQYF. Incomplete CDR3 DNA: TGCGCCAGCTCCCCTCTAGCGGGGGGGCCTAAGACC.

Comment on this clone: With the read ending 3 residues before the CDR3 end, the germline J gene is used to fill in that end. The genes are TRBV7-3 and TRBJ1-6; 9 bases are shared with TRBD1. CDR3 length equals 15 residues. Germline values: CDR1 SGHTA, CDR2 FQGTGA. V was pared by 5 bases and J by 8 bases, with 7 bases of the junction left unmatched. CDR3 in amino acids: CASSPGQGPYSPLHF. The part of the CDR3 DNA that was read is TGTGCCAGCAGCCCAGGACAGGGGCCGTATTCACCC.

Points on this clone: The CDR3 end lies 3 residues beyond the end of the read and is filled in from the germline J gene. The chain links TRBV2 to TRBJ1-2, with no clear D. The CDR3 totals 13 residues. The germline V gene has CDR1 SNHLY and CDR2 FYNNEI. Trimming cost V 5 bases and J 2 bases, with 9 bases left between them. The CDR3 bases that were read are TGTGCCAGCAGTCATGCCAGGAACTATGGC. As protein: CASSHARNYG. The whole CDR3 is CASSHARNYGYTF.

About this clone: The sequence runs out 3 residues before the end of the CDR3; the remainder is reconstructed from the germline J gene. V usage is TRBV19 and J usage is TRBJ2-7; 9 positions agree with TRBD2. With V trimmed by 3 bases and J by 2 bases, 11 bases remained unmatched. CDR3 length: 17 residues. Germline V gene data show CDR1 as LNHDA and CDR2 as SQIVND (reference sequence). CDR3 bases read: TGTGCCAGTAGTATCGCAGCGGGAGGATCCTTACCCTACGAG. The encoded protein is CASSIAAGGSLPYE. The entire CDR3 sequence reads CASSIAAGGSLPYEQYF.

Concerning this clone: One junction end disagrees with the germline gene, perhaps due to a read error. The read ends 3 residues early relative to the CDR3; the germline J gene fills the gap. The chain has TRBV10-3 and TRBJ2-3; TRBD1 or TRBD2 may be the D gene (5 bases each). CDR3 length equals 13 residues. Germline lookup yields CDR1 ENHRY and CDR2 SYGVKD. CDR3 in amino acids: CAMSERGPDTQYF. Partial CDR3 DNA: TGTGCCATGAGTGAGAGGGGCCCGGATACG.

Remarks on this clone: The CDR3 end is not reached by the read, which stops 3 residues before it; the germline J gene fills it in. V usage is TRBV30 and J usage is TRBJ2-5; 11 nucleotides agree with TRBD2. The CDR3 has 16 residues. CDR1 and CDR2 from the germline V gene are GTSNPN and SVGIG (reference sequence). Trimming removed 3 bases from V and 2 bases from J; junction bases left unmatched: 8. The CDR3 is CAWSKGRTSGQETQYF. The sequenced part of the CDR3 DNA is TGTGCCTGGAGCAAAGGACGGACTAGCGGGCAAGAGACC. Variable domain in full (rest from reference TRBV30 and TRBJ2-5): SQTIHQWPATLVQPVGSPLSLECTVEGTSNPNLYWYRQAAGRGLQLLFYSVGIGQISSEVPQNLSASRPQDRQFILSSKKLLLSDSGFYLCAWSKGRTSGQETQYFGPGTRLLVL.

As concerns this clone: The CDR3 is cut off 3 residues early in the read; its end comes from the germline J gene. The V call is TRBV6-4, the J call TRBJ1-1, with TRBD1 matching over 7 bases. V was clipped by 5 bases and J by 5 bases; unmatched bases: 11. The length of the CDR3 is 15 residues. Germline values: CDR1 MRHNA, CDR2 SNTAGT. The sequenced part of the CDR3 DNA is TGTGCCAGCAGTACGACAGGGAGGGCTAGGACTGAA. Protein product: CASSTTGRARTE. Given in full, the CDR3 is CASSTTGRARTEAFF.

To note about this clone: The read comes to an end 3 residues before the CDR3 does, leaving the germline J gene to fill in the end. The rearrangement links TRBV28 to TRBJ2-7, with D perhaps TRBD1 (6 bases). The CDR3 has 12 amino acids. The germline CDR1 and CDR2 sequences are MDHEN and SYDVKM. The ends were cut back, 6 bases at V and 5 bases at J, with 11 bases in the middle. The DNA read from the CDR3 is TGTGCCAGCAGGCCTTGGACAGACGAG. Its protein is CASRPWTDE. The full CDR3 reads CASRPWTDEQYF. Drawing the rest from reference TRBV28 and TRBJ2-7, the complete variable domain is DVKVTQSSRYLVKRTGEKVFLECVQDMDHENMFWYRQDPGLGLRLIYFSYDVKMKEKGDIPEGYSVSREKKERFSLILESASTNQTSMYLCASRPWTDEQYFGPGTRLTVT.

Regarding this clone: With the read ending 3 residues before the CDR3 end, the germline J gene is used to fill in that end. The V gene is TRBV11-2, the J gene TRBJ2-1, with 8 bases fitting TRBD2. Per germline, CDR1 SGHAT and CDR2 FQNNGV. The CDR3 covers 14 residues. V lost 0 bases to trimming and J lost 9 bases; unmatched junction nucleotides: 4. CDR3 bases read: TGTGCCAGCAGCTTAGAGCCCGGGGGGGGTGAG. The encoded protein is CASSLEPGGGE. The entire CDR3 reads CASSLEPGGGEQFF.

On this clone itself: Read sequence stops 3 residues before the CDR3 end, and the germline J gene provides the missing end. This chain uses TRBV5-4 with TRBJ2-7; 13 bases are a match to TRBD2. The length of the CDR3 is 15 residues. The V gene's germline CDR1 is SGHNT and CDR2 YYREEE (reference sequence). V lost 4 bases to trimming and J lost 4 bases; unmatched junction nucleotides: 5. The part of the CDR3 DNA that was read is TGTGCCAGCAGCGCCGGACTAGCGGGAGAGTACGAG. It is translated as CASSAGLAGEYE. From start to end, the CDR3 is CASSAGLAGEYEQYF.

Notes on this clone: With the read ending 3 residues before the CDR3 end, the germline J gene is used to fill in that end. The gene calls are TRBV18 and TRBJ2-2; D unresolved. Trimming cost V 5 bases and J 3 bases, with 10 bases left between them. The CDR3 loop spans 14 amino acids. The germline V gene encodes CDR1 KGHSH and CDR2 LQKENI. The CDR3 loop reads CASSTWSYTGELFF. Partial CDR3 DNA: TGTGCCAGCTCAACTTGGTCTTACACCGGGGAG.

CDR3 bases read: TGTGCCAGTAGTATTACAGGGGAGGATTCACCA. Its protein product is CASSITGEDSP. The CDR3 in full is CASSITGEDSPLFF. The chain uses TRBV19 and TRBJ1-4, with TRBD1 identical over 7 bases. From the germline J gene comes the end of the CDR3, since the read stops 3 residues before it. CDR1 is LNHDA and CDR2 is SQIVND in the germline V gene (reference sequence). The CDR3 covers 14 residues.